The 6 T cell receptor beta chains below were found in one sample sequenced in a study of CD8 T cells in ankylosing spondylitis. TCRdb reanalysed the 5' RACE reads using MiXCR and keeps one entry per CDR3 protein. The sample contains under 130,000 distinct CDR3 sequences, about 25% of which appear only once. The sample was synovial fluid, either unsorted or a sorted T cell fraction (not recorded which). The source is a male donor with ankylosing spondylitis.

This clonotype was detected a few times. V usage is TRBV25-1 and J usage is TRBJ1-6; possible D gene TRBD1, 6 bases. CDR3 length equals 15 residues. With 6 bases removed from V and 7 bases from J, the gap between germline ends came to 16 bases. Germline CDR1 and CDR2: MGHDK and SYGVNS. Here the CDR3 reads CASSGDTGLNSPLHF. CDR3 coding DNA: TGTGCCAGCAGCGGGGATACAGGGTTAAATTCACCCCTCCACTTT.

This clonotype was counted at least ten times. This chain connects TRBV4-2 to TRBJ2-1; 12 bases map to TRBD2. The CDR3 is 16 amino acids. The germline V gene has CDR1 LGHNA and CDR2 YNFKEQ. The V segment lost 0 bases and the J segment 9 bases; nucleotides outside the gene matches: 6. This CDR3 reads CASSQDLELAGGEQFF. The CDR3 DNA reads as TGTGCCAGCAGCCAAGATCTCGAACTAGCGGGAGGTGAGCAGTTCTTC.

The sample holds a few counts of this clonotype. The chain couples TRBV18 to TRBJ1-2; D is unresolved. CDR1 KGHSH and CDR2 LQKENI come from the germline V gene. The V end was cut by 2 bases, the J end by 3 bases, with 10 bases between. The CDR3 sequence is 14 residues long. CDR3 DNA sequence: TGTGCCAGCTCACCAAGCACAGATGACTATGGCTACACCTTC. It is translated as CASSPSTDDYGYTF.

J is TRBJ2-1 and V is TRBV6-1; 7 nucleotides line up with TRBD2. CDR1 is MNHNS, CDR2 SASEGT, per germline. This CDR3 has 15 amino acids. The ends lost 4 bases at V and 5 bases at J; junction bases unmatched: 8. The CDR3 loop reads CASSAGRLADNEQFF. In DNA, the CDR3 is TGTGCCAGCAGTGCCGGTCGGCTAGCGGACAATGAGCAGTTCTTC.

The chain recombines TRBV28 with TRBJ1-4, with no clear D. Germline V gives CDR1 MDHEN, CDR2 SYDVKM. This CDR3 contains 13 residues. V lost 2 bases and J 4 bases, leaving 5 bases between the germline ends. CDR3 amino acids: CASSLVVNEKLFF. CDR3 nucleotide sequence: TGTGCCAGCAGTTTAGTAGTTAATGAAAAACTGTTTTTT. The full variable domain, rest sourced from reference TRBV28 and TRBJ1-4, is DVKVTQSSRYLVKRTGEKVFLECVQDMDHENMFWYRQDPGLGLRLIYFSYDVKMKEKGDIPEGYSVSREKKERFSLILESASTNQTSMYLCASSLVVNEKLFFGSGTQLSVL.

This clonotype came up many times. J is TRBJ2-5 and V is TRBV7-2; D might be TRBD1 (6 bases). CDR1 and CDR2 from the germline V gene are SGHTA and FQGNSA. V was cut by 1 base and J by 0 bases, with 9 bases left in between. The CDR3 is made up of 15 amino acids. The chain's CDR3 is CASSLDQGYQETQYF. CDR3 coding DNA: TGTGCCAGCAGCTTAGACCAGGGGTACCAAGAGACCCAGTACTTC. The complete variable domain, with remaining parts taken from reference TRBV7-2 and TRBJ2-5, reads GAGVSQSPSNKVTEKGKDVELRCDPISGHTALYWYRQSLGQGLEFLIYFQGNSAPDKSGLPSDRFSAERTGGSVSTLTIQRTQQEDSAVYLCASSLDQGYQETQYFGPGTRLLVL.